The 2 T cell receptor beta chains listed next were all sequenced from one sample in a study of T cell responses to AZD1222 COVID-19 vaccine. Libraries were prepared by immunoSEQ multiplex PCR; TCRdb keeps only in-frame clonotypes and omits some of them. The sample has 50,000 or so clones, over 70% seen once. The sample here was peripheral blood, taken 28 days after the second AZD1222 dose. These receptors were taken from an adult who received the AZD1222 COVID-19 vaccine.

The V gene is TRBV7-8, the J gene TRBJ2-1; 9 bases are shared with TRBD1. The CDR3 runs to 15 residues. Looked up from germline, CDR1 is SGHVS and CDR2 is FQNEAQ. V lost 5 bases to trimming and J lost 6 bases; unmatched junction nucleotides: 8. The CDR3 sequence is CASSPRDRVTNEQFF. CDR3 DNA sequence: TGTGCCAGCAGCCCTCGGGACAGGGTTACCAATGAGCAGTTCTTC. Filled out from reference TRBV7-8 and TRBJ2-1, the complete variable domain reads GAGVSQSPRYKVAKRGQDVALRCDPISGHVSLFWYQQALGQGPEFLTYFQNEAQLDKSGLPSDRFFAERPEGSVSTLKIQRTQQEDSAVYLCASSPRDRVTNEQFFGPGTRLTVL.

The V gene is TRBV18, the J gene TRBJ1-3; weak D call: TRBD1 (6 bases). The CDR3 has 16 amino acids. Germline V gives CDR1 KGHSH, CDR2 LQKENI. V lost 2 bases, J lost 3 bases, and 14 bases lay in between. CDR3 DNA: TGTGCCAGCTCACCAACACAGGGAAATTATGGAAACACCATATATTTT. As protein: CASSPTQGNYGNTIYF.